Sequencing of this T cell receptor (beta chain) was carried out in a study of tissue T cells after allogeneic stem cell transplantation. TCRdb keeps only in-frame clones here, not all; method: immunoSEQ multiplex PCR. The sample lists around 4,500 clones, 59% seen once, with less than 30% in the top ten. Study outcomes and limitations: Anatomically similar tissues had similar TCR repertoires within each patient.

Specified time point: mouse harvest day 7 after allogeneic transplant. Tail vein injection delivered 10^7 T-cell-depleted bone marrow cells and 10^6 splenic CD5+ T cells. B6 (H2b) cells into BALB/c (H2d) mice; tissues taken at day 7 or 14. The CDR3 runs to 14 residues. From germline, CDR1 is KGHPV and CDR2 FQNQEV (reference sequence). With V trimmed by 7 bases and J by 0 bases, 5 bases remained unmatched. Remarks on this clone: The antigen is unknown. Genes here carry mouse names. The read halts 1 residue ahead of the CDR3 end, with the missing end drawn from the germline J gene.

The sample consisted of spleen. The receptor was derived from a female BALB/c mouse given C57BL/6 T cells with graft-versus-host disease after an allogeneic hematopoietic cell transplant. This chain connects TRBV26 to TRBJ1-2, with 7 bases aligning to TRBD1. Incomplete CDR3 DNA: TGTGCCAGCAATCAGGGACAGTCAAACTCCGACTACACC. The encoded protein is CASNQGQSNSDYT. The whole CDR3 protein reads CASNQGQSNSDYTF.